The clone carrying this T cell receptor (beta chain) came up many times. CDR1 is ENHRY, CDR2 SYGVKD, per germline. Trimming removed 6 bases from V and 6 bases from J; junction bases left unmatched: 10. The length of the CDR3 is 15 residues. This sample is drawn from a study of T cells after yellow fever vaccination. TCRdb called the 5' RACE reads again in MiXCR, with one record for every CDR3 protein. The sample consists of roughly 190,000 distinct CDR3 sequences, roughly 9.6% of them appearing once. The V and J genes are TRBV10-3 and TRBJ2-7, with TRBD1 matching over 11 bases. This material consisted of CD8+ T cells sorted from PBMCs, taken 15 days after the yellow fever booster vaccination. The TCR originated in a man between 18 and 35 years old who received the YFV17D yellow fever vaccine. The CDR3 nucleotides are TGTGCCATCAGGAGGTTGGGACAGGGGGTCTTCGAGCAGTACTTC. As protein: CAIRRLGQGVFEQYF.